One and the same sample provided the 20 T cell receptor beta chains below, sequenced in a study of blood T cell repertoires in COVID-19. The assay was immunoSEQ multiplex PCR, and TCRdb's table has in-frame clones only and misses some. The sample carries tens of thousands of clones, around 80% recorded once. Material for sequencing was peripheral blood. These receptors came from a man between 60 and 70 years old with active or convalescent COVID-19.

The chain is built from TRBV29-1 and TRBJ1-1; 9 nucleotides align to TRBD1. Germline CDR1 reads SQVTM; CDR2 reads ANQGSEA. V lost 4 bases and J lost 4; bases outside the gene matches: 4. The CDR3 is made up of 13 amino acids. CDR3 protein: CSVAGQGSTEAFF. The CDR3 bases are TGCAGCGTTGCGGGACAGGGTTCCACTGAAGCTTTCTTT. Looking up the rest from reference TRBV29-1 and TRBJ1-1 gives the full variable domain: SAVISQKPSRDICQRGTSLTIQCQVDSQVTMMFWYRQQPGQSLTLIATANQGSEATYESGFVIDKFPISRPNLTFSTLTVSNMSPEDSSIYLCSVAGQGSTEAFFGQGTRLTVV.

V and J are TRBV6-5 and TRBJ2-4; 10 bases agree with TRBD1. Germline trimming cut 7 bases from V and 12 bases from J; bases unmatched to any gene: 12. CDR3 length: 14 amino acids. The germline CDR1 and CDR2 sequences are MNHEY and SVGAGI. CDR3 sequence (DNA): TGTGCCAGCAAACCGGGACAGGGGAGTTGGGATCAGTACTTC. The encoded protein is CASKPGQGSWDQYF.

The chain has TRBV20-1 and TRBJ1-2; D unresolved. With 3 bases removed from V and 4 bases from J, the gap between germline ends came to 9 bases. This CDR3 comprises 12 residues. CDR1 and CDR2 (germline): DFQATT, SNEGSKA (reference sequence). CDR3 coding DNA: TGCAGTGCTAGTTCGTCAGTCTATGGCTACACCTTC. Translated, it gives CSASSSVYGYTF.

This clone appeared a single time. The rearrangement joins TRBV4-2 to TRBJ2-3; D is perhaps TRBD2 (7 bases). Trimming stripped 6 bases from V and 2 bases from J, with 12 bases between. CDR1 is LGHNA, CDR2 YNFKEQ, per germline. This CDR3 has 14 amino acids. The CDR3: CASRPGGPTDTQYF. In DNA, the CDR3 is TGTGCCAGCAGGCCCGGGGGGCCCACAGATACGCAGTATTTT.

The V call is TRBV12-3 or TRBV12-4, the J call TRBJ1-6; the D gene is possibly TRBD1 (6 bases). V lost 10 bases and J 9 bases, leaving 13 bases between the germline ends. The CDR3 spans 12 residues. The CDR3 is CATGTPSSPLHF. The CDR3 DNA reads as TGTGCCACCGGGACACCCTCTTCACCCCTCCACTTT.

The chain links TRBV19 to TRBJ1-5, with D maybe TRBD1 (6 bases). The CDR3 spans 15 residues. Between the trimmed V and J ends, which lost 7 bases and 5 bases, there was a span of 18 bases. CDR1 is LNHDA, CDR2 SQIVND, per germline (reference sequence). DNA of the CDR3: TGTGCCAGTAACATCGCGGGCAGGGGTTATCAGCCCCAGCATTTT. It yields the protein CASNIAGRGYQPQHF. The whole variable domain, remainder taken from reference TRBV19 and TRBJ1-5, is DGGITQSPKYLFRKEGQNVTLSCEQNLNHDAMYWYRQDPGQGLRLIYYSQIVNDFQKGDIAEGYSVSREKKESFPLTVTSAQKNPTAFYLCASNIAGRGYQPQHFGDGTRLSIL.

The chain carries TRBV6-5 and TRBJ1-5; D is unresolved. The CDR3 sequence is 15 residues long. Germline lookup yields CDR1 MNHEY and CDR2 SVGAGI. Between the trimmed V and J ends, which lost 2 bases and 0 bases, there was a span of 8 bases. CDR3 DNA sequence: TGTGCCAGCAGTTACACACAGTATAGCAATCAGCCCCAGCATTTT. This encodes CASSYTQYSNQPQHF.

The chain employs TRBV29-1 and TRBJ1-4, with TRBD1 identical over 9 bases. This CDR3 comprises 12 residues. From germline, CDR1 is SQVTM and CDR2 ANQGSEA. V gave up 7 bases and J gave up 8 bases; unmatched junction bases: 5. The CDR3 DNA follows: TGCAGCGGGGGACAGGGCTCCGAAAAACTGTTTTTT. Protein: CSGGQGSEKLFF.

The chain combines TRBV6-5 with TRBJ1-1; a weak D match, TRBD1 (5 bases). Trimming pared 0 bases from V and 4 bases from J, leaving 15 bases between. The V gene's germline CDR1 is MNHEY and CDR2 SVGAGI. This CDR3 region has 16 residues. The CDR3 here is CASSYSPVNGGTEAFF. In DNA form, the CDR3 reads TGTGCCAGCAGTTACTCGCCTGTAAACGGGGGCACTGAAGCTTTCTTT.

The chain combines TRBV4-3 with TRBJ2-3; 7 bases line up with TRBD2. This CDR3 has 16 residues. V shed 0 bases, J shed 1 base, and the junction held 4 bases outside the gene matches. Germline CDR1 reads LGHNA; CDR2 reads YSLEER. The CDR3 here is CASSQEKAGGTDTQYF. The CDR3 bases are TGCGCCAGCAGCCAAGAAAAGGCGGGGGGCACAGATACGCAGTATTTT.

The chain carries TRBV18 and TRBJ2-2, with TRBD2 matching over 11 bases. The CDR3 contains 17 residues. Germline CDR1 and CDR2: KGHSH and LQKENI. V lost 2 bases, J lost 6 bases, and 8 bases stayed unmatched. The CDR3 region has the DNA TGTGCCAGCTCACCAAGCTTTGTGACTAGCGGGGCCGGGGAGCTGTTTTTT. Translation: CASSPSFVTSGAGELFF.

The chain combines TRBV19 with TRBJ2-7; the D gene is possibly TRBD2 (5 bases). The CDR3 is made up of 13 amino acids. Trimming shortened V by 3 bases and J by 2 bases, and 8 bases separated the two germline ends. CDR1 and CDR2 from the germline V gene are LNHDA and SQIVND (reference sequence). The CDR3: CASSILGAYEQYF. The CDR3 coding sequence is TGTGCCAGTAGTATCCTCGGGGCCTACGAGCAGTACTTC. The full variable domain, rest sourced from reference TRBV19 and TRBJ2-7, is DGGITQSPKYLFRKEGQNVTLSCEQNLNHDAMYWYRQDPGQGLRLIYYSQIVNDFQKGDIAEGYSVSREKKESFPLTVTSAQKNPTAFYLCASSILGAYEQYFGPGTRLTVT.

The count of this clone is one. The J gene is TRBJ2-3, the V gene TRBV5-5; TRBD2 agrees at 11 bases. With 4 bases clipped from V and 1 base from J, the junction kept 2 bases outside the gene matches. The CDR3 is 15 residues long. In germline, CDR1 is SGHKS, CDR2 YYEKEE (reference sequence). The CDR3 DNA follows: TGTGCCAGCAGCAATAGCGGGGGGGGCACAGATACGCAGTATTTT. Translated: CASSNSGGGTDTQYF.

This rearrangement joins TRBV4-3 to TRBJ2-7; 8 bases are a match to TRBD2. Germline loops: CDR1 LGHNA, CDR2 YSLEER. The CDR3 is 15 amino acids. The J segment lost 1 base and the V segment lost 1 base, leaving 3 bases of the junction unmatched. The CDR3 loop is CASSQGASGSYEQYF. CDR3 nucleotide sequence: TGCGCCAGCAGCCAAGGGGCTAGCGGGTCCTACGAGCAGTACTTC.

The chain links TRBV27 to TRBJ1-6; tentative D call: TRBD1 (5 bases). Germline loops: CDR1 MNHEY, CDR2 SMNVEV (reference sequence). The CDR3 is 17 residues long. V was trimmed by 5 bases and J by 8 bases, leaving 22 bases between them. CDR3: CASSPQMRGGIHSPLHF. The CDR3 DNA sequence: TGTGCCAGCAGTCCACAGATGAGGGGAGGGATACATTCACCCCTCCACTTT.

The chain joins TRBV6-2 or TRBV6-3 to TRBJ1-2; 12 bases line up with TRBD1. The CDR3 contains 16 residues. The V segment lost 6 bases and the J segment 7 bases; nucleotides outside the gene matches: 12. Per germline, CDR1 MNHEY and CDR2 SVGEGT. The CDR3 loop is CASSPPGTGGMSGYTF. DNA for the CDR3: TGTGCCAGCAGCCCTCCGGGGACAGGGGGCATGAGTGGCTACACCTTC.

The chain joins TRBV9 to TRBJ2-7, with a weak D call TRBD2 (6 bases). Germline V gives CDR1 SGDLS, CDR2 YYNGEE. The CDR3 length is 16 residues. Trimming took off 0 bases at V and 0 bases at J, with 13 bases between the two ends. This CDR3 reads CASSVGTGTVSYEQYF. CDR3 bases: TGTGCCAGCAGCGTAGGCACCGGGACTGTCTCCTACGAGCAGTACTTC.

This clone was seen just once. The V call is TRBV3-1 (or the pseudogene TRBV3-2), the J call TRBJ2-2; 7 nucleotides line up with TRBD1. J was trimmed by 1 base and V by 6 bases; bases with no gene match: 2. Germline V CDR1 and CDR2: LGHDT, YNNKEL (reference sequence). There are 14 residues in the CDR3. CDR3 in DNA: TGTGCCAGCAGGACAGGGCGGAACACCGGGGAGCTGTTTTTT. This sequence encodes CASRTGRNTGELFF.

This clone was seen a few times. The V gene is TRBV7-6, the J gene TRBJ2-1; TRBD2 matches at 13 bases. The CDR3 consists of 16 residues. J was trimmed by 7 bases and V by 3 bases; bases with no gene match: 6. Germline CDR1 is SGHVS and CDR2 is FNYEAQ. The CDR3 nucleotides are TGTGCCAGCAGCTTTCCGGGACTAGCGGGGAAGAATGAGCAGTTCTTC. Translation gives CASSFPGLAGKNEQFF.

The rearrangement joins TRBV19 to TRBJ1-3, with TRBD1 matching over 8 bases. Germline CDR1 and CDR2: LNHDA and SQIVND (reference sequence). The CDR3 has 16 amino acids. With V trimmed by 9 bases and J by 2 bases, 12 bases remained unmatched. The CDR3 nucleotides read TGTGCCAGCCGACAGGGGCCCTCCAACACTGGAAACACCATATATTTT. Translating it yields CASRQGPSNTGNTIYF.